Here is one TCR beta chain with its context. The data are from a study of blood T cell repertoires in COVID-19. Clones were sequenced by immunoSEQ multiplex PCR, and TCRdb holds only the in-frame ones, with some missing. This sample has more than 70,000 clones, with over 75% found just once. Looked up from germline, CDR1 is SGHRS and CDR2 is YFSETQ. The CDR3 has 14 amino acids. V lost 2 bases and J 6 bases, leaving 12 bases between the germline ends. V gene TRBV5-1 combines with J gene TRBJ2-1; possible D gene TRBD2, 5 bases. Sample: peripheral blood. This receptor was identified in a man aged 60-69 years with acute or convalescent COVID-19. CDR3: CASSFTGSGNEQFF. For the CDR3, the DNA is TGCGCCAGCAGCTTTACGGGGTCAGGCAATGAGCAGTTCTTC.